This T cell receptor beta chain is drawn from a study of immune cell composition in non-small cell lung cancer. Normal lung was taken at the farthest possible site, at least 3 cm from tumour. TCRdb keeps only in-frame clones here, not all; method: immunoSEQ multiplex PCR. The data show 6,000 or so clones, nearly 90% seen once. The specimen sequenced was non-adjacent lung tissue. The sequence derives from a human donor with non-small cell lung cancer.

CDR3 DNA: TGTGCCAGCAGATCCCACAGGGGGCAGGGCACTGAAGCTTTCTTT. This gives the protein CASRSHRGQGTEAFF. The rearrangement joins TRBV27 to TRBJ1-1, with TRBD1 matching 9 bases. The CDR3 has 15 residues. V trimming: 6 bases; J trimming: 4 bases; junction bases outside the gene matches: 9. Looked up from germline, CDR1 is MNHEY and CDR2 is SMNVEV (reference sequence).